Presented here are 18 T cell receptor beta chains from one specimen sequenced in a study of T cell repertoires in cytomegalovirus infection. TCRdb re-derived calls from the reads in MiXCR, one entry per CDR3 protein. Of some 150,000 distinct CDR3 sequences in the sample, less than 25% were seen once. The specimen sequenced was PBMCs. The receptors shown here come from a human donor in good health (CMV status not recorded). Some clones in this sample may be carry-over from other donors' samples.

The sample holds many counts of this clonotype. The CDR3 region has the DNA TGTGCCAGCAGCGCCAGGGCAGGGGGTGGGCAGCCCCAGCATTTT. Protein sequence: CASSARAGGGQPQHF. The chain combines TRBV7-2 with TRBJ1-5; 7 positions agree with TRBD1. CDR1 SGHTA and CDR2 FQGNSA come from the germline V gene. J lost 7 bases, V lost 5 bases, and 11 bases had no gene match. The CDR3 is 15 residues long.

This rearrangement joins TRBV25-1 to TRBJ1-2; D gene ambiguous. The CDR3 is 13 residues long. The V gene's germline CDR1 is MGHDK and CDR2 SYGVNS. V was trimmed by 2 bases and J by 2 bases, leaving 6 bases between them. The CDR3 DNA follows: TGTGCCAGCAGTGAAGCGGGGAACTATGGCTACACCTTC. As protein: CASSEAGNYGYTF.

This clonotype was counted only a few times. The chain joins TRBV6-2 or TRBV6-3 to TRBJ2-7, with 7 positions matching TRBD1. This CDR3 is 15 amino acids long. Germline V CDR1 and CDR2: MNHEY, SVGEGT. Trimming took 2 bases from V and 1 from J; bases not matched to a gene: 5. The CDR3: CASSYQGQLSYEQYF. CDR3 bases: TGTGCCAGCAGTTACCAGGGACAGCTTTCCTACGAGCAGTACTTC.

This clonotype appeared many times. The chain employs TRBV7-9 and TRBJ1-2, with D perhaps matching TRBD1 (6 bases). This CDR3 has 15 residues. Germline V CDR1 and CDR2: SEHNR, FQNEAQ (reference sequence). V was pared by 5 bases and J by 8 bases, with 21 bases between. CDR3 region: CASSEQGSSLIGYTF. As DNA, the CDR3 is TGTGCCAGCAGCGAACAGGGATCATCTCTTATCGGCTACACCTTC.

This clonotype was detected ten times or more. CDR3 amino acids: CASSLAPMDSYEQYF. The CDR3 coding sequence is TGTGCCAGCAGCTTAGCACCCATGGACAGCTACGAGCAGTACTTC. This rearrangement joins TRBV7-2 to TRBJ2-7, with TRBD1 as a possible D gene (6 bases). Germline lookup yields CDR1 SGHTA and CDR2 FQGNSA. V shed 0 bases and J shed 3 bases, with 12 bases lying between them. The CDR3 consists of 15 residues.

The V gene is TRBV5-6, the J gene TRBJ1-1; no reliable D call. The V end was cut by 2 bases, the J end by 6 bases, with 5 bases between. The CDR3 totals 11 residues. The germline gives CDR1 SGHDT, CDR2 YYEEEE. The CDR3 sequence: CASSFLAEAFF. The DNA of the CDR3 is TGTGCCAGCAGCTTCTTGGCTGAAGCTTTCTTT.

V gene TRBV5-1 combines with J gene TRBJ2-3; 8 bases map to TRBD1. The CDR3 sequence is 17 residues long. In germline, CDR1 is SGHRS, CDR2 YFSETQ. With 4 bases clipped from V and 1 base from J, the junction kept 11 bases outside the gene matches. The CDR3 nucleotides are TGCGCCAGCAGCCTATCCCCAGGGGGCGGGGGCACAGATACGCAGTATTTT. Protein product: CASSLSPGGGGTDTQYF.

This clonotype was seen a few times. V gene TRBV15 combines with J gene TRBJ1-6; D ambiguous. The ends were cut back, 3 bases at V and 7 bases at J, with 4 bases in the middle. The CDR3 contains 12 residues. Germline values: CDR1 LNHNV, CDR2 YYDKDF (reference sequence). The CDR3 DNA is TGTGCCACCAGCAGCTACAATTCACCCCTCCACTTT. Translation: CATSSYNSPLHF.

This clonotype was picked up a small number of times. This chain links TRBV19 with TRBJ1-2, with D perhaps matching TRBD1 (5 bases). Between the trimmed V and J ends, which lost 6 bases and 5 bases, there was a span of 13 bases. The CDR3 totals 13 residues. Looked up from germline, CDR1 is LNHDA and CDR2 is SQIVND (reference sequence). The CDR3 reads CASSPTDRYGYTF. For the CDR3, the DNA is TGTGCCAGTAGCCCTACCGACAGATATGGCTACACCTTC. Complete variable domain (other parts from reference TRBV19 and TRBJ1-2): DGGITQSPKYLFRKEGQNVTLSCEQNLNHDAMYWYRQDPGQGLRLIYYSQIVNDFQKGDIAEGYSVSREKKESFPLTVTSAQKNPTAFYLCASSPTDRYGYTFGSGTRLTVV.

CDR3 protein: CASSLRIAGDMRGETQYF. CDR3 DNA sequence: TGTGCCAGCAGTTTAAGGATAGCGGGAGACATGCGGGGAGAGACCCAGTACTTC. The chain links TRBV28 to TRBJ2-5; 9 bases fit TRBD2. The length of the CDR3 is 18 residues. Germline V gene data show CDR1 as MDHEN and CDR2 as SYDVKM. The junction had 14 bases not matched to a gene; V was cut back by 2 bases and J by 4 bases.

The chain couples TRBV24-1 to TRBJ2-5; the match to TRBD1 covers 8 bases. Trimming cost V 2 bases and J 4 bases; bases outside gene matches: 5. Germline values: CDR1 KGHDR, CDR2 SFDVKD. The CDR3 runs to 15 residues. The CDR3 here is CATSDSIDRGETQYF. The CDR3 coding sequence is TGTGCCACCAGTGATTCAATTGACAGGGGAGAGACCCAGTACTTC.

This clonotype was observed a handful of times. The J gene is TRBJ2-4, the V gene TRBV28; unclear D gene. This CDR3 has 14 amino acids. Trimming stripped 5 bases from V and 3 bases from J, with 11 bases between. In germline, CDR1 is MDHEN, CDR2 SYDVKM. This CDR3 reads CASSVVVVKNIQYF. CDR3 nucleotide sequence: TGTGCCAGCAGTGTCGTAGTAGTCAAAAACATTCAGTACTTC.

This clonotype was found a few times. The chain couples TRBV4-3 to TRBJ2-1; 8 bases map to TRBD2. V gave up 4 bases and J gave up 7 bases; unmatched junction bases: 9. The CDR3 runs 15 residues. Germline values: CDR1 LGHNA, CDR2 YSLEER. The CDR3 region has the DNA TGCGCCAGCAGCCCTAACGGGAGGGTTGGAAATGAGCAGTTCTTC. This encodes CASSPNGRVGNEQFF.

The rearrangement uses TRBV20-1 and TRBJ2-3; 9 bases map to TRBD1. From germline, CDR1 is DFQATT and CDR2 SNEGSKA (reference sequence). V lost 5 bases to trimming and J lost 6 bases; unmatched junction nucleotides: 9. The CDR3 spans 14 residues. The CDR3 DNA reads TGCAGTGCTCCCCGGGACAGGGCCCTGGATACGCAGTATTTT. Its protein product is CSAPRDRALDTQYF.

There are many counts of this clonotype. In nucleotides, the CDR3 is TGTGCCAGCGGGACTAGCGCCGGAGAGACCCAGTACTTC. Encoded protein: CASGTSAGETQYF. This chain connects TRBV7-9 to TRBJ2-5; 10 positions agree with TRBD2. Germline V CDR1 and CDR2: SEHNR, FQNEAQ (reference sequence). V shed 8 bases, J shed 4 bases, and the junction held 4 bases outside the gene matches. CDR3 length: 13 residues. The variable domain in full, completed from reference TRBV7-9 and TRBJ2-5, reads DTGVSQNPRHKITKRGQNVTFRCDPISEHNRLYWYRQTLGQGPEFLTYFQNEAQLEKSRLLSDRFSAERPKGSFSTLEIQRTEQGDSAMYLCASGTSAGETQYFGPGTRLLVL.

The gene calls are TRBV7-6 and TRBJ1-6; D is possibly TRBD1 (6 bases). In germline, CDR1 is SGHVS, CDR2 FNYEAQ. The CDR3 extends over 15 amino acids. V was trimmed by 0 bases and J by 7 bases, leaving 10 bases between them. Here the CDR3 DNA reads TGTGCCAGCAGCTTAGCTGCAGGGGAGAATTCACCCCTCCACTTT. It encodes CASSLAAGENSPLHF.

The J gene is TRBJ2-5, the V gene TRBV27, with 12 bases aligning to TRBD2. The germline V gene has CDR1 MNHEY and CDR2 SMNVEV (reference sequence). The V segment lost 3 bases and the J segment 5 bases; nucleotides outside the gene matches: 7. The CDR3 sequence is 16 residues long. CDR3 residues: CASSFLAGGQVETQYF. DNA of the CDR3: TGTGCCAGCAGTTTCCTAGCGGGAGGGCAGGTGGAGACCCAGTACTTC.

This clonotype has more than one count but fewer than ten. The V call is TRBV6-5, the J call TRBJ1-1; D not resolved. Trimming took off 0 bases at V and 4 bases at J, with 9 bases between the two ends. The CDR3 sequence is 14 residues long. Germline CDR1 reads MNHEY; CDR2 reads SVGAGI. CDR3 protein: CASSYSIWGTEAFF. Here the CDR3 DNA reads TGTGCCAGCAGTTACTCGATTTGGGGCACTGAAGCTTTCTTT.